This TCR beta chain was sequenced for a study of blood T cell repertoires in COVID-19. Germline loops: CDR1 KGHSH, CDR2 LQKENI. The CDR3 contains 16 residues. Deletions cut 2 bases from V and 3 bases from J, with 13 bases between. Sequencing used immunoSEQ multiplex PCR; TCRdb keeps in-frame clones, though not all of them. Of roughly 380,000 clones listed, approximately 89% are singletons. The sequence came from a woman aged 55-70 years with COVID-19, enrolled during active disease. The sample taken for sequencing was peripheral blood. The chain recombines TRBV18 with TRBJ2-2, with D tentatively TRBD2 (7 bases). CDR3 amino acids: CASSPSTGRDTGELFF. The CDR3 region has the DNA TGTGCCAGCTCACCAAGCACAGGGAGGGACACCGGGGAGCTGTTTTTT. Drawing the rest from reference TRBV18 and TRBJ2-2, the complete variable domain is NAGVMQNPRHLVRRRGQEARLRCSPMKGHSHVYWYRQLPEEGLKFMVYLQKENIIDESGMPKERFSAEFPKEGPSILRIQQVVRGDSAAYFCASSPSTGRDTGELFFGEGSRLTVL.